The 12 T cell receptor beta chains below all came from one sample that was sequenced in a study of blood T cell repertoires in COVID-19. Repertoires were generated with immunoSEQ multiplex PCR, while TCRdb's copy carries only in-frame clones and drops some. The table records about 35,000 clones, roughly four fifths of them present only once. Sequenced material: peripheral blood. Receptors originate from a man of 80 years or more with active or convalescent COVID-19.

This clone has a single count. The V call is TRBV7-2, the J call TRBJ1-1; D not certain. V was shortened by 5 bases and J by 1 base, with 8 bases between the two germline ends. The germline V gene encodes CDR1 SGHTA and CDR2 FQGNSA. This CDR3 has 13 residues. The CDR3 DNA sequence: TGTGCCAGCAGCCATGGCCCGAACACTGAAGCTTTCTTT. This sequence encodes CASSHGPNTEAFF. Together with reference TRBV7-2 and TRBJ1-1, the CDR3 gives the full variable domain: GAGVSQSPSNKVTEKGKDVELRCDPISGHTALYWYRQSLGQGLEFLIYFQGNSAPDKSGLPSDRFSAERTGGSVSTLTIQRTQQEDSAVYLCASSHGPNTEAFFGQGTRLTVV.

The chain links TRBV19 to TRBJ1-1, with a possible D match to TRBD1 (5 bases). Trimming took 3 bases from V and 1 from J, leaving 12 bases between them. Germline lookup yields CDR1 LNHDA and CDR2 SQIVND (reference sequence). The CDR3 is 15 residues long. In nucleotides, the CDR3 is TGTGCCAGTAGTATCGGGACGGGGGGGAACACTGAAGCTTTCTTT. This codes for CASSIGTGGNTEAFF.

The chain employs TRBV7-6 and TRBJ1-6; 7 nucleotides agree with TRBD1. The V gene end was trimmed by 5 bases and the J gene end by 5 bases; junction bases not matched to a gene: 6. This CDR3 contains 15 residues. The V gene's germline CDR1 is SGHVS and CDR2 FNYEAQ. This CDR3 reads CASSLFGTDNSPLHF. The CDR3 DNA follows: TGTGCCAGCAGCCTATTCGGGACAGATAATTCACCCCTCCACTTT.

The genes are TRBV29-1 and TRBJ2-5; TRBD1 matches at 7 bases. With V trimmed by 4 bases and J by 1 base, 3 bases remained unmatched. The CDR3 sequence is 13 residues long. CDR1 is SQVTM, CDR2 ANQGSEA, per germline. The CDR3 is CSVGTGPQETQYF. The CDR3 region has the DNA TGCAGCGTTGGGACAGGACCCCAAGAGACCCAGTACTTC.

The genes are TRBV5-8 and TRBJ2-3; tentatively, D is TRBD2 (6 bases). The CDR3 is 14 amino acids. CDR1 is SGHTS and CDR2 is YDEGEE in the germline V gene. V was trimmed by 0 bases and J by 6 bases, leaving 11 bases between them. The chain's CDR3 is CASSLGLVGDTQYF. The CDR3 DNA is TGTGCCAGCAGCTTGGGACTAGTTGGGGATACGCAGTATTTT.

The chain has TRBV19 and TRBJ2-5, with 10 positions matching TRBD2. From germline, CDR1 is LNHDA and CDR2 SQIVND (reference sequence). Trimming at V came to 2 bases and at J to 5 bases, leaving 8 bases not matched to a gene. The CDR3 runs to 16 residues. The CDR3 sequence: CASSIIAGGARETQYF. In nucleotides, the CDR3 is TGTGCCAGTAGTATAATAGCGGGAGGAGCGAGGGAGACCCAGTACTTC.

This chain links TRBV7-2 with TRBJ2-1; possibly TRBD1 for D (6 bases). Germline V gene lookup returns CDR1 SGHTA and CDR2 FQGNSA. CDR3 size: 15 residues. V dropped 7 bases and J dropped 4 bases, with 17 bases sitting between them. CDR3 amino acids: CASTFQGTEYNEQFF. CDR3 bases: TGTGCCAGCACCTTCCAGGGGACGGAGTACAATGAGCAGTTCTTC.

The CDR3 sequence: CASSVGRDYEQYF. The DNA for the CDR3 is TGTGCCAGCAGCGTCGGGAGGGACTACGAGCAGTACTTC. The rearrangement uses TRBV9 and TRBJ2-7, with TRBD2 matching 8 bases. The ends lost 2 bases at V and 3 bases at J; junction bases unmatched: 1. CDR1 is SGDLS, CDR2 YYNGEE, per germline. The CDR3 sequence is 13 residues long. The complete variable domain, with remaining parts taken from reference TRBV9 and TRBJ2-7, reads DSGVTQTPKHLITATGQRVTLRCSPRSGDLSVYWYQQSLDQGLQFLIQYYNGEERAKGNILERFSAQQFPDLHSELNLSSLELGDSALYFCASSVGRDYEQYFGPGTRLTVT.

The rearrangement uses TRBV19 and TRBJ2-5; 7 positions match TRBD2. Germline values: CDR1 LNHDA, CDR2 SQIVND (reference sequence). V trimming: 10 bases; J trimming: 5 bases; junction bases outside the gene matches: 13. The CDR3 runs to 14 residues. The CDR3 DNA follows: TGTGCCATAGCCCGTCTACCAGCGGGGGAGACCCAGTACTTC. Translating it yields CAIARLPAGETQYF. The full variable domain, its missing parts supplied by reference TRBV19 and TRBJ2-5, is DGGITQSPKYLFRKEGQNVTLSCEQNLNHDAMYWYRQDPGQGLRLIYYSQIVNDFQKGDIAEGYSVSREKKESFPLTVTSAQKNPTAFYLCAIARLPAGETQYFGPGTRLLVL.

In its sample, this clone was seen many times. The chain joins TRBV7-9 to TRBJ2-1, with 9 bases fitting TRBD2. The CDR3 sequence is 15 residues long. V lost 0 bases to trimming and J lost 7 bases; unmatched junction nucleotides: 4. Per the germline V gene, CDR1 is SEHNR and CDR2 is FQNEAQ (reference sequence). The CDR3 coding sequence is TGTGCCAGCAGCTTAGCTAGCGGGAGATTGAATGAGCAGTTCTTC. Amino acid sequence: CASSLASGRLNEQFF.

The chain couples TRBV18 to TRBJ2-1; D is undetermined. The CDR3 sequence is 13 residues long. Per germline, CDR1 KGHSH and CDR2 LQKENI. V was cut by 4 bases and J by 8 bases, with 12 bases left in between. The CDR3 loop reads CASSRLDKDEQFF. DNA for the CDR3: TGTGCCAGCTCACGATTAGACAAGGATGAGCAGTTCTTC.

In its sample, this clone was seen once. V usage is TRBV29-1 and J usage is TRBJ1-2, with D perhaps TRBD1 (6 bases). Germline CDR1 is SQVTM and CDR2 is ANQGSEA. V lost 4 bases to trimming and J lost 4 bases, with 16 bases between them. The CDR3 consists of 14 residues. The CDR3 DNA follows: TGCAGCGTTGCTCAGGGGATCCAACTCTATGGCTACACCTTC. Residues: CSVAQGIQLYGYTF.